The 17 T cell receptor beta chains below were found in one sample sequenced in a study of chemoradiotherapy in HPV16-positive cancers. Using immunoSEQ multiplex PCR, the repertoire was profiled, and TCRdb retains in-frame clones only, with some absent. The sample contains 13,000 to 15,000 clones, 88% of which appear only once. Sequencing was performed on blood, taken from a patient who underwent chemoradiotherapy. These receptors were collected from a human donor with HPV-associated anogenital cancer.

V is TRBV10-3 and J is TRBJ1-5; 11 nucleotides line up with TRBD1. The CDR3 covers 13 residues. The germline V gene encodes CDR1 ENHRY and CDR2 SYGVKD. The trim removed 6 bases at V and 7 bases at J, leaving 2 bases unmatched. The CDR3 loop reads CAIRGTGGQPQHF. CDR3 in DNA: TGTGCCATCAGGGGGACAGGGGGACAGCCCCAGCATTTT.

A single count supports this clone. J is TRBJ1-4 and V is TRBV15; 9 bases align to TRBD1. J lost 5 bases, V lost 0 bases, and 4 bases had no gene match. CDR3 length: 16 amino acids. Germline V gives CDR1 LNHNV, CDR2 YYDKDF (reference sequence). The CDR3 sequence is CATSRDKGQGNEKLFF. In DNA, the CDR3 is TGTGCCACCAGCAGAGATAAAGGACAGGGGAATGAAAAACTGTTTTTT.

The CDR3 reads CASSHRGAVEAFF. In nucleotides, the CDR3 is TGTGCCAGCAGCCATAGGGGGGCGGTTGAAGCTTTCTTT. The chain combines TRBV14 with TRBJ1-1; the D gene is possibly TRBD1 (6 bases). Germline CDR1 reads SGHDN; CDR2 reads FVKESK. Deletions cut 3 bases from V and 7 bases from J, with 12 bases between. The CDR3 has 13 residues. The full variable domain, in which reference TRBV14 and TRBJ1-1 provide the parts outside the CDR3, is EAGVTQFPSHSVIEKGQTVTLRCDPISGHDNLYWYRRVMGKEIKFLLHFVKESKQDESGMPNNRFLAERTGGTYSTLKVQPAELEDSGVYFCASSHRGAVEAFFGQGTRLTVV.

The rearrangement uses TRBV10-1 and TRBJ2-7, with 10 nucleotides matching TRBD2. Per the germline V gene, CDR1 is WNHNN and CDR2 is SYGVQD (reference sequence). The CDR3 consists of 14 residues. The ends lost 2 bases at V and 3 bases at J; junction bases unmatched: 1. In DNA form, the CDR3 reads TGCGCCAGCAGTGAGAGGACTAGCGGCTACGAGCAGTACTTC. Translated: CASSERTSGYEQYF.

The rearrangement joins TRBV13 to TRBJ1-1, with 8 bases identical to TRBD1. CDR3 length: 15 amino acids. Trimming took 6 bases from V and 6 from J; bases not matched to a gene: 12. Germline lookup yields CDR1 PRHDT and CDR2 FYEKMQ (reference sequence). The DNA for the CDR3 is TGTGCCAGCAGGTTGCAGGGGGCGGCGAGCGCTGAAGCTTTCTTT. This gives the protein CASRLQGAASAEAFF.

V and J are TRBV14 and TRBJ2-7; D is possibly TRBD1 (5 bases). From germline, CDR1 is SGHDN and CDR2 FVKESK. CDR3 length: 13 amino acids. The V end was cut by 3 bases, the J end by 1 base, with 7 bases between. This CDR3 is CASSHPGSYEQYF. In DNA form, the CDR3 reads TGTGCCAGCAGCCACCCAGGGTCCTACGAGCAGTACTTC.

This rearrangement joins TRBV6-4 to TRBJ2-3, with TRBD2 identical over 14 bases. V gave up 2 bases and J gave up 4 bases; unmatched junction bases: 11. The germline V gene encodes CDR1 MRHNA and CDR2 SNTAGT. This CDR3 is 19 amino acids long. The CDR3 region is CASSDAGLAGARRADTQYF. The CDR3 DNA follows: TGTGCCAGCAGTGACGCGGGACTAGCGGGGGCCAGGAGAGCAGATACGCAGTATTTT.

The chain combines TRBV28 with TRBJ2-3; unclear D gene. V was pared by 2 bases and J by 4 bases, with 13 bases between. The CDR3 has 15 residues. Germline CDR1 and CDR2: MDHEN and SYDVKM. The CDR3 DNA reads as TGTGCCAGCAGTTTACCTTCCAGGCAGGCAGATACGCAGTATTTT. It codes for CASSLPSRQADTQYF.

This chain uses TRBV14 with TRBJ2-1; D is unresolved. Trimming took 7 bases from V and 6 from J, leaving 13 bases between them. This CDR3 contains 13 residues. CDR1 SGHDN and CDR2 FVKESK come from the germline V gene. Here the CDR3 reads CASTPGPTNEQFF. CDR3 DNA: TGTGCCAGCACCCCCGGACCAACCAATGAGCAGTTCTTC.

The sample holds a few counts of this clone. This chain uses TRBV5-1 with TRBJ1-1; maybe TRBD1 (6 bases). The CDR3 is made up of 14 amino acids. Germline V gene sequence: CDR1 SGHRS, CDR2 YFSETQ. V lost 3 bases and J 2 bases, leaving 11 bases between the germline ends. The chain's CDR3 is CASSSGQPNTEAFF. CDR3 DNA sequence: TGCGCCAGCAGCTCCGGACAGCCAAACACTGAAGCTTTCTTT.

The rearrangement joins TRBV10-3 to TRBJ2-3, with a weak D call TRBD2 (5 bases). V gave up 6 bases and J gave up 6 bases, with 7 bases separating them. The germline gives CDR1 ENHRY, CDR2 SYGVKD. The CDR3 sequence is 11 residues long. CDR3 nucleotide sequence: TGTGCCATCAGGGGCGGGGATACGCAGTATTTT. Its translation is CAIRGGDTQYF.

This clone was seen only once. The V and J genes are TRBV15 and TRBJ1-5; D uncertain. The CDR3 totals 14 residues. The germline V and J ends were trimmed by 0 bases and 8 bases, with 11 bases remaining between them. Germline CDR1 LNHNV, CDR2 YYDKDF (reference sequence). CDR3 sequence reads: CATSRDRGKEPQHF. DNA of the CDR3: TGTGCCACCAGCAGAGATCGAGGGAAGGAGCCCCAGCATTTT. The whole variable domain, remainder taken from reference TRBV15 and TRBJ1-5, is DAMVIQNPRYQVTQFGKPVTLSCSQTLNHNVMYWYQQKSSQAPKLLFHYYDKDFNNEADTPDNFQSRRPNTSFCFLDIRSPGLGDTAMYLCATSRDRGKEPQHFGDGTRLSIL.

This clone was observed a handful of times. The chain joins TRBV10-1 to TRBJ1-2, with a tentative D call TRBD1 (6 bases). The length of the CDR3 is 14 residues. The germline V and J ends were trimmed by 0 bases and 7 bases, with 12 bases remaining between them. Germline loops: CDR1 WNHNN, CDR2 SYGVQD (reference sequence). The CDR3 reads CASSESRGTGGYTF. CDR3 nucleotide sequence: TGCGCCAGCAGTGAGTCGAGGGGGACCGGTGGCTACACCTTC.

J is TRBJ1-2 and V is TRBV30; no definite D call. Trimming shortened V by 5 bases and J by 4 bases, and 17 bases separated the two germline ends. The V gene's germline CDR1 is GTSNPN and CDR2 SVGIG (reference sequence). The CDR3 extends over 14 amino acids. This CDR3 reads CAWGTAAGLYGYTF. Here the CDR3 DNA reads TGTGCCTGGGGAACAGCGGCGGGCCTCTATGGCTACACCTTC.

J is TRBJ2-1 and V is TRBV7-9, with a weak D call TRBD1 (5 bases). V lost 4 bases to trimming and J lost 6 bases, with 16 bases between them. CDR1 and CDR2 from the germline V gene are SEHNR and FQNEAQ (reference sequence). This CDR3 region has 15 residues. In DNA form, the CDR3 reads TGTGCCAGCAGCTCTATAGTGACAGACCTCAATGAGCAGTTCTTC. As protein: CASSSIVTDLNEQFF.

The V and J genes are TRBV10-3 and TRBJ1-3, with 7 bases fitting TRBD1. The CDR3 length is 19 residues. Germline V CDR1 and CDR2: ENHRY, SYGVKD. After removal of 8 bases from V and 1 base from J, the junction contained 20 bases not matched to a gene. This CDR3 is CAIRGGAGTAPLSGNTIYF. The CDR3 DNA is TGTGCCATCCGGGGGGGCGCCGGGACAGCTCCCTTATCTGGAAACACCATATATTTT.

The chain carries TRBV19 and TRBJ1-5; a possible D gene is TRBD1 (5 bases). Trimming took 11 bases from V and 5 from J, leaving 22 bases between them. CDR1 and CDR2 (germline): LNHDA, SQIVND (reference sequence). The CDR3 covers 15 residues. The CDR3 sequence: CASQPGDFFYQPQHF. CDR3 in DNA: TGTGCCTCCCAACCCGGGGACTTCTTTTATCAGCCCCAGCATTTT.